This passage covers 8 T cell receptor beta chains from one sample sequenced in a study of early T cells in non-severe SARS-CoV-2 infection. TCRdb reprocessed the 5' RACE reads via MiXCR and lists one record per CDR3 protein. Altogether about 46,000 distinct CDR3 sequences are present, roughly a tenth being singletons, with the ten largest covering approximately 5.4%. Sample: whole blood, taken at baseline. The receptors come from an adult who was a healthcare worker with PCR-confirmed SARS-CoV-2 infection or an uninfected control (not recorded which).

The table lists this clonotype with a few counts. V usage is TRBV5-1 and J usage is TRBJ2-1; 9 positions agree with TRBD2. Germline CDR1 SGHRS, CDR2 YFSETQ. V was pared by 4 bases and J by 10 bases, with 12 bases of the junction left unmatched. There are 15 residues in the CDR3. The CDR3 nucleotides are TGCGCCAGCAGCAACCTCGGGACTAGCACACGAGAGCAGTTCTTC. It yields the protein CASSNLGTSTREQFF. Filled out from reference TRBV5-1 and TRBJ2-1, the complete variable domain reads KAGVTQTPRYLIKTRGQQVTLSCSPISGHRSVSWYQQTPGQGLQFLFEYFSETQRNKGNFPGRFSGRQFSNSRSEMNVSTLELGDSALYLCASSNLGTSTREQFFGPGTRLTVL.

The gene calls are TRBV24-1 and TRBJ2-3; D could derive from TRBD1 or TRBD2 (6 bases each). The length of the CDR3 is 13 residues. CDR1 KGHDR and CDR2 SFDVKD come from the germline V gene. Trimming left V 3 bases short and J 12 bases short, with 15 bases between. The CDR3 loop is CATSDLKGGFQYF. The CDR3 coding sequence is TGTGCCACCAGTGATCTTAAGGGGGGATTTCAGTATTTT.

This clonotype was found many times. J is TRBJ2-5 and V is TRBV5-1, with D perhaps matching TRBD2 (6 bases). The CDR3 spans 16 residues. Germline V gene lookup returns CDR1 SGHRS and CDR2 YFSETQ. Trimming took 2 bases from V and 1 from J, leaving 15 bases between them. CDR3 in DNA: TGCGCCAGCAGCTTCGCGGGACCCCCGGCCCAAGAGACCCAGTACTTC. It translates to CASSFAGPPAQETQYF.

This clonotype was observed at least ten times. V gene TRBV5-1 combines with J gene TRBJ1-1, with 8 nucleotides matching TRBD1. This CDR3 is 13 amino acids long. CDR1 is SGHRS, CDR2 YFSETQ, per germline. The trim removed 4 bases at V and 5 bases at J, leaving 4 bases unmatched. The CDR3 DNA sequence: TGCGCCAGCAGCAGACAGGGGAGGACTGAAGCTTTCTTT. This sequence encodes CASSRQGRTEAFF.

In its sample, this clonotype was seen many times. The chain employs TRBV7-2 and TRBJ2-1, with a tentative D call TRBD1 (6 bases). CDR3 size: 15 residues. With 5 bases removed from V and 7 bases from J, the gap between germline ends came to 18 bases. Germline CDR1 SGHTA, CDR2 FQGNSA. The CDR3 spells CASSVSRGSNNEQFF. The CDR3 nucleotides are TGTGCCAGCAGCGTGAGCAGGGGATCTAATAATGAGCAGTTCTTC.

This clonotype is medium-sized (0.01 to 0.1%) within its sample. The chain is built from TRBV12-3 or TRBV12-4 and TRBJ2-1, with unresolved D. The CDR3 is 13 amino acids. Trimming left V 3 bases short and J 4 bases short, with 7 bases between. In DNA form, the CDR3 reads TGTGCCAGCAGTTTCGGGCGATACAATGAGCAGTTCTTC. It translates to CASSFGRYNEQFF.

This clonotype was seen repeatedly, ten times or more. The rearrangement uses TRBV10-3 and TRBJ2-2; D unclear. From germline, CDR1 is ENHRY and CDR2 SYGVKD. Between the trimmed V and J ends, which lost 2 bases and 4 bases, there was a span of 11 bases. CDR3 size: 15 residues. CDR3 residues: CAISERPGSTGELFF. The DNA for the CDR3 is TGTGCCATCAGTGAGCGGCCAGGCAGCACCGGGGAGCTGTTTTTT.

V and J are TRBV20-1 and TRBJ2-5, with 10 bases identical to TRBD2. V was pared by 6 bases and J by 6 bases, with 7 bases of the junction left unmatched. The CDR3 is 13 residues long. Germline V gives CDR1 DFQATT, CDR2 SNEGSKA (reference sequence). In nucleotides, the CDR3 is TGCAGTGCAATTGGGACTAGCGTACAGACCCAGTACTTC. It specifies CSAIGTSVQTQYF.